This TCR beta chain is drawn from a study of T cell repertoires in cytomegalovirus infection. Overall study: Indications of both CMV infection and matching HLA type were provided by public TCR beta signatures.

Study-wide points: Summed frequency of public TCR beta families distinguished CMV carriers with the relevant HLA.

TCRdb fed the reads into MiXCR, producing one record per CDR3 protein. Of roughly 720,000 distinct CDR3 sequences in the sample, about a third were seen once. With respect to this clonotype: The antigen remains unidentified. One base away lies a much larger clone, so this may be a sequencing read error. Given the absence of the conserved phenylalanine or tryptophan at the CDR3 end, a read error is likely.

Source material: PBMCs. The clonotype comes from a human donor in good health (CMV status not recorded). Some clones in this sample may be carry-over from other donors' samples.

The CDR3 sequence is CASSEGSNQPQHL. In DNA, the CDR3 is TGTGCCAGCAGTGAAGGTAGCAATCAGCCCCAGCATTTG. V gene TRBV6-4 combines with J gene TRBJ1-5; D is unclear. The CDR3 is 13 amino acids. V was clipped by 3 bases and J by 0 bases, with 3 bases between them. Per germline, CDR1 MRHNA and CDR2 SNTAGT.